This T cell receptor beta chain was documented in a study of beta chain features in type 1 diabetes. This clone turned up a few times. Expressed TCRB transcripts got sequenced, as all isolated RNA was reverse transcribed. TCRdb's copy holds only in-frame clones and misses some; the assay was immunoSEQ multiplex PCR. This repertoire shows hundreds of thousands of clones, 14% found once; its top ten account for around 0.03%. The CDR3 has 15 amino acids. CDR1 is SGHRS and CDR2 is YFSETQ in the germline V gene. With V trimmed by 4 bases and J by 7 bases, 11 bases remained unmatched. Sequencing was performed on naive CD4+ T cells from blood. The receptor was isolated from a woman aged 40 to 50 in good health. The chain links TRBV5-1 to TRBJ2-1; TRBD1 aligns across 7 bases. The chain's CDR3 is CASSPGTGEGNEQFF. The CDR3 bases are TGCGCCAGCAGCCCGGGAACAGGGGAAGGGAATGAGCAGTTCTTC.